Shown below are 26 T cell receptor beta chains from a single sample sequenced in a study of cytomegalovirus exposure and HLA in healthy donors. It was with 60 Vbeta and 13 Jbeta primers that the PCR ran. Generated by immunoSEQ multiplex PCR, the TCRdb table keeps only in-frame clones and is missing some. The top ten hold 1.3% of the sample, which has about 160,000 clones, roughly 80% seen once. Material: PBMCs. Receptors originate from a man aged 30-40 years in good health and CMV-seronegative.

The chain is built from TRBV5-1 and TRBJ2-7, with 9 bases that match TRBD2. J gave up 0 bases and V 9 bases, and 10 bases lay outside the gene matches. This CDR3 has 15 residues. The germline CDR1 and CDR2 sequences are SGHRS and YFSETQ. Here the CDR3 reads CATTVTSGPSYEQYF. The DNA of the CDR3 is TGCGCCACCACGGTTACTAGCGGGCCCTCCTACGAGCAGTACTTC.

The V gene is TRBV10-1, the J gene TRBJ2-3; 7 bases match TRBD1. This CDR3 has 16 amino acids. Germline V gene data show CDR1 as WNHNN and CDR2 as SYGVQD (reference sequence). The ends lost 2 bases at V and 2 bases at J; junction bases unmatched: 7. The chain's CDR3 is CASSEKMTGTTDTQYF. CDR3 sequence (DNA): TGCGCCAGCAGTGAGAAGATGACAGGGACCACAGATACGCAGTATTTT.

V is TRBV7-9 and J is TRBJ2-5; D remains ambiguous. V lost 1 base and J lost 1, with 16 bases in between. Per germline, CDR1 SEHNR and CDR2 FQNEAQ (reference sequence). This CDR3 is built from 17 residues. The CDR3 DNA follows: TGTGCCAGCAGCTTAGGCGTGGCGGTTGTAGTCCAAGAGACCCAGTACTTC. Its protein product is CASSLGVAVVVQETQYF.

This rearrangement joins TRBV6-6 to TRBJ1-1; TRBD1 might be the D (5 bases). Germline-derived CDR1 and CDR2 are MNHNY and SVGAGI (reference sequence). Trimming removed 2 bases at V and 1 base at J, with 8 bases between. The CDR3 consists of 14 residues. CDR3: CASSYLGGNTEAFF. The CDR3 nucleotides are TGTGCCAGCAGTTACCTCGGGGGGAACACTGAAGCTTTCTTT.

This chain joins TRBV6-5 and TRBJ2-7; a possible D gene is TRBD2 (7 bases). Germline CDR1 is MNHEY and CDR2 is SVGAGI. The ends were cut back, 5 bases at V and 3 bases at J, with 17 bases in the middle. This CDR3 comprises 15 residues. CDR3 protein: CASSARTGGNYEQYF. CDR3 nucleotide sequence: TGTGCCAGCAGTGCACGCACGGGGGGCAACTACGAGCAGTACTTC.

The chain couples TRBV4-3 to TRBJ2-1, with 8 bases aligning to TRBD2. The CDR3 has 19 residues. Germline-derived CDR1 and CDR2 are LGHNA and YSLEER. V was pared by 5 bases and J by 4 bases, with 19 bases of the junction left unmatched. The CDR3 nucleotides read TGCGCCAGCAGCAAAGGGAATAGCGGGAAACCGCGCAGTTACAATGAGCAGTTCTTC. It translates to CASSKGNSGKPRSYNEQFF.

The CDR3 DNA reads TGTGCCAGCAGCCAGGGGACAGGGGGCAAGCCCCAGCATTTT. Amino acid sequence: CASSQGTGGKPQHF. The chain has TRBV5-6 and TRBJ1-5; TRBD1 agrees at 12 bases. Losses at the gene ends were 4 bases for V and 8 bases for J; bases not matched to a gene: 4. The length of the CDR3 is 14 residues. In germline, CDR1 is SGHDT, CDR2 YYEEEE.

CDR3 sequence reads: CASSTDPGVYEQYF. The DNA for the CDR3 is TGTGCCAGCAGCACAGACCCAGGGGTTTACGAGCAGTACTTC. This chain uses TRBV7-2 with TRBJ2-7; D is perhaps TRBD1 (6 bases). Per the germline V gene, CDR1 is SGHTA and CDR2 is FQGNSA. CDR3 length: 14 amino acids. V dropped 5 bases and J dropped 4 bases, with 15 bases sitting between them.

The V call is TRBV25-1, the J call TRBJ2-7; TRBD1 aligns across 8 bases. There are 14 residues in the CDR3. With 3 bases clipped from V and 2 bases from J, the junction kept 3 bases outside the gene matches. In germline, CDR1 is MGHDK, CDR2 SYGVNS. This CDR3 is CASSDQTGAYEQYF. The CDR3 coding sequence is TGTGCCAGCAGTGACCAGACAGGGGCCTACGAGCAGTACTTC.

The rearrangement links TRBV7-2 to TRBJ1-4; perhaps TRBD1 as D (5 bases). This CDR3 contains 17 residues. V lost 1 base and J 0 bases, leaving 12 bases between the germline ends. The germline V gene has CDR1 SGHTA and CDR2 FQGNSA. CDR3 sequence: CASSLGALGATNEKLFF. CDR3 coding DNA: TGTGCCAGCAGCTTAGGGGCTTTAGGGGCAACTAATGAAAAACTGTTTTTT.

CDR3 sequence (DNA): TGTGCCAGCAGCTTACCGTGGGCCGGGGGTGGGGAAAAACTGTTTTTT. Translation gives CASSLPWAGGGEKLFF. This chain connects TRBV7-6 to TRBJ1-4; a weak D match, TRBD1 (5 bases). Germline V gives CDR1 SGHVS, CDR2 FNYEAQ. This CDR3 contains 16 residues. The V gene lost 2 bases and the J gene lost 8 bases, with 18 bases spanning the gap.

The rearrangement joins TRBV27 to TRBJ2-7; possible D gene TRBD1, 6 bases. Germline CDR1 and CDR2: MNHEY and SMNVEV (reference sequence). V was clipped by 3 bases and J by 6 bases, with 21 bases between them. This CDR3 is 16 amino acids long. CDR3: CASSLFRAAGEPEQYF. CDR3 in DNA: TGTGCCAGCAGTTTGTTCCGAGCAGCAGGGGAACCCGAGCAGTACTTC.

The gene calls are TRBV12-5 and TRBJ1-5; D gene uncertain. V lost 2 bases to trimming and J lost 2 bases, with 7 bases between them. Germline V gene data show CDR1 as LGHNT and CDR2 as FRNRAP. The CDR3 is made up of 14 amino acids. CDR3 residues: CASGLYGGNQPQHF. CDR3 DNA: TGTGCTAGTGGTTTGTACGGTGGCAATCAGCCCCAGCATTTT.

This rearrangement joins TRBV28 to TRBJ1-2; D uncertain. Germline V gene sequence: CDR1 MDHEN, CDR2 SYDVKM. This CDR3 is 13 amino acids long. CDR3 residues: CAAGEASNYGYTF. Written as DNA, the CDR3 is TGTGCGGCCGGGGAGGCATCTAACTATGGCTACACCTTC.

This chain joins TRBV5-1 and TRBJ2-5, with D possibly being TRBD2 (5 bases). V was clipped by 4 bases and J by 4 bases, with 11 bases between them. The CDR3 sequence is 13 residues long. The germline CDR1 and CDR2 sequences are SGHRS and YFSETQ. The CDR3 sequence is CASSKDLRETQYF. The CDR3 coding sequence is TGCGCCAGCAGCAAGGACTTGAGAGAGACCCAGTACTTC.

The chain links TRBV5-4 to TRBJ1-1; perhaps TRBD1 as D (6 bases). The CDR3 consists of 17 residues. Trimming removed 3 bases at V and 2 bases at J, with 20 bases between. Germline assignment: CDR1 SGHNT and CDR2 YYREEE (reference sequence). The CDR3 sequence: CASSSPRDTYLNTEAFF. The CDR3 nucleotides read TGTGCCAGCAGCTCCCCGAGGGACACCTACCTAAACACTGAAGCTTTCTTT.

This clone was recorded a few times. The chain joins TRBV4-3 to TRBJ1-2; 9 bases are shared with TRBD1. With 1 base clipped from V and 2 bases from J, the junction kept 2 bases outside the gene matches. CDR3 length: 15 residues. Germline values: CDR1 LGHNA, CDR2 YSLEER. CDR3 residues: CASSQGQGDNYGYTF. CDR3 coding DNA: TGCGCCAGCAGCCAAGGACAGGGGGACAACTATGGCTACACCTTC.

The genes are TRBV2 and TRBJ1-6, with 7 bases matching TRBD1. The CDR3 has 14 residues. Per germline, CDR1 SNHLY and CDR2 FYNNEI. J gave up 7 bases and V 1 base, and 1 base lay outside the gene matches. The CDR3 coding sequence is TGTGCCAGCAGTGAAGAGGGACAGAATTCACCCCTCCACTTT. Translated: CASSEEGQNSPLHF.

The chain joins TRBV30 to TRBJ1-5; perhaps TRBD1 as D (5 bases). CDR3 size: 13 residues. CDR1 and CDR2 from the germline V gene are GTSNPN and SVGIG (reference sequence). Trimming pared 1 base from V and 9 bases from J, leaving 13 bases between. In nucleotides, the CDR3 is TGTGCCTGGAGTGGGGGGGGAGAGCTGCCCCAGCATTTT. Amino acids: CAWSGGGELPQHF.

V gene TRBV21-1 combines with J gene TRBJ1-5; no check of the table's D call, TRBD1, against the DNA was made. TRBV21-1 is termed a pseudogene. This CDR3 region has 19 residues. Written as DNA, the CDR3 is TGTGCCAGCAGCAAGAAGTCGCAGGGGTCGGAATGGGCAAATCAGCCCCAGCATTTT. It is translated as CASSKKSQGSEWANQPQHF.

This clone came up once. The chain uses TRBV5-1 and TRBJ2-1; the match to TRBD1 covers 11 bases. J lost 6 bases, V lost 0 bases, and 2 bases had no gene match. The CDR3 loop spans 15 amino acids. The V gene's germline CDR1 is SGHRS and CDR2 YFSETQ. DNA for the CDR3: TGCGCCAGCAGCTTGGGGACAGGGGGCCGCAATGAGCAGTTCTTC. Translation: CASSLGTGGRNEQFF.

The chain recombines TRBV11-2 with TRBJ2-1, with 8 bases aligning to TRBD2. Per the germline V gene, CDR1 is SGHAT and CDR2 is FQNNGV. The ends lost 0 bases at V and 3 bases at J; junction bases unmatched: 10. The CDR3 is made up of 18 amino acids. The CDR3 nucleotides are TGTGCCAGCAGCTTAGAACACTCCGGGACTAGGATCTACAATGAGCAGTTCTTC. This codes for CASSLEHSGTRIYNEQFF.

The chain recombines TRBV30 with TRBJ2-7; TRBD1 aligns across 8 bases. The germline gives CDR1 GTSNPN, CDR2 SVGIG (reference sequence). The CDR3 sequence is 15 residues long. The junction had 14 bases not matched to a gene; V was cut back by 3 bases and J by 7 bases. The CDR3 DNA is TGTGCCTGGAGGAAACTTGGTCAGGGGGCGCGGGAGCAGTACTTC. This translates into CAWRKLGQGAREQYF.

The chain uses TRBV4-1 and TRBJ2-1; the match to TRBD2 covers 14 bases. CDR1 MGHRA and CDR2 YSYEKL come from the germline V gene. Losses at the gene ends were 6 bases for V and 9 bases for J; bases not matched to a gene: 4. This CDR3 has 14 amino acids. The CDR3 DNA is TGCGCCAGCAGGGGACTAGCGGGAGTCGCTGAGCAGTTCTTC. Amino acids: CASRGLAGVAEQFF.

The V gene is TRBV5-6, the J gene TRBJ2-5, with D hard to call. CDR1 is SGHDT and CDR2 is YYEEEE in the germline V gene. V shed 4 bases and J shed 1 base, with 17 bases lying between them. The CDR3 runs to 16 residues. This CDR3 is CASSHLFTGSQETQYF. The CDR3 nucleotides read TGTGCCAGCAGCCACCTTTTTACGGGTAGCCAAGAGACCCAGTACTTC.

The chain recombines TRBV28 with TRBJ2-3, with no clear D. V lost 3 bases to trimming and J lost 7 bases, with 17 bases between them. Looked up from germline, CDR1 is MDHEN and CDR2 is SYDVKM. This CDR3 has 15 residues. In nucleotides, the CDR3 is TGTGCCAGCAGTTTTGTCCGAAGCGCCCCTAATACGCAGTATTTT. This codes for CASSFVRSAPNTQYF.